This record covers a single T cell receptor beta chain. Its antigen is not identified. Germline V gene sequence: CDR1 SGHTA, CDR2 FQGNSA. This CDR3 comprises 13 residues. Trimming removed 2 bases at V and 2 bases at J, with 7 bases between. At the end of around eleven days of culture, CD4+ T cells were isolated. Participants received two doses of either the BNT162b2 or mRNA-1273 vaccine. This sample is part of a study of vaccination effects on CD4 cells after COVID-19. Study at large: Post-vaccine draws lagged the second dose by a median of 72 days.

Sequencing used immunoSEQ multiplex PCR; TCRdb keeps in-frame clones, though not all of them. Of 25,000 to 35,000 clones in the sample, about 74% were seen once. Study-level findings and limits: Marked clonal contraction of infection- and vaccine-induced clones was seen late after vaccination.

This TCR came from a human donor who received a COVID-19 vaccine. The specimen comprised CD4+ T cells from PBMCs cultured without peptide, sampled after COVID-19 vaccination. J is TRBJ2-7 and V is TRBV7-2; tentative D call: TRBD1 (5 bases). The chain's CDR3 is CASSLQGPYEQYF. CDR3 DNA: TGTGCCAGCAGCTTACAGGGCCCCTACGAGCAGTACTTC.